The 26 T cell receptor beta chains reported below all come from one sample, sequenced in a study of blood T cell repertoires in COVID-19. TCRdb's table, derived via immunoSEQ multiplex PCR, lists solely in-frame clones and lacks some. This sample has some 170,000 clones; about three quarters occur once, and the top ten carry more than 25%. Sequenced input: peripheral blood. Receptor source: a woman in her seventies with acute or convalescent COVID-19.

CDR3 sequence reads: CASSPTPGGRYEQYF. As DNA, the CDR3 is TGTGCCAGCAGCCCCACCCCTGGAGGCCGCTACGAGCAGTACTTC. V and J are TRBV6-5 and TRBJ2-7; possible D gene TRBD2, 5 bases. The CDR3 length is 15 residues. Trimming removed 6 bases at V and 3 bases at J, with 18 bases between. Germline CDR1 is MNHEY and CDR2 is SVGAGI.

The CDR3 DNA sequence: TGTGCCAGTAGTATCACGACAGGGCTGGGTGAGCAGTTCTTC. Its translation: CASSITTGLGEQFF. V is TRBV19 and J is TRBJ2-1, with 7 nucleotides matching TRBD1. J was trimmed by 9 bases and V by 3 bases; bases with no gene match: 8. Germline loops: CDR1 LNHDA, CDR2 SQIVND (reference sequence). The CDR3 length is 14 residues.

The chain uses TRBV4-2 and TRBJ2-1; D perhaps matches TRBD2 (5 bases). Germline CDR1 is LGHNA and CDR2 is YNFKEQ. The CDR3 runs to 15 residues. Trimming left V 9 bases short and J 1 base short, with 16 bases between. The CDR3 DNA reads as TGTGCCAGGACCTGGCGGGCTATATCCTACAATGAGCAGTTCTTC. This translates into CARTWRAISYNEQFF.

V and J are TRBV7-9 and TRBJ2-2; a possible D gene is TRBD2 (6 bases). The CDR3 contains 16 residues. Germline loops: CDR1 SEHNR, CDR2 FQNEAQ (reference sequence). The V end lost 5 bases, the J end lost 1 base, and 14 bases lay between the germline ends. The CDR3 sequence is CASSGRRGWNTGELFF. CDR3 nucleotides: TGTGCCAGCAGCGGACGGAGGGGATGGAACACCGGGGAGCTGTTTTTT.

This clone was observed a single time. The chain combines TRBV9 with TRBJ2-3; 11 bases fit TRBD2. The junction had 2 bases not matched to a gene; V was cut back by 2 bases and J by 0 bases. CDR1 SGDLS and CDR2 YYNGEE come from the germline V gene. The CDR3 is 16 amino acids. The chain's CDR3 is CASSVRLAGSTDTQYF. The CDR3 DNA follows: TGTGCCAGCAGCGTCCGACTAGCGGGGAGCACAGATACGCAGTATTTT.

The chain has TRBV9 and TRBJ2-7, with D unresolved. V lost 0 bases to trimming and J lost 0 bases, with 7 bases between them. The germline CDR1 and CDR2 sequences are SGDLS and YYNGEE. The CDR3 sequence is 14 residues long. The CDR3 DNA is TGTGCCAGCAGCGTAGTACCGAGCTCCTACGAGCAGTACTTC. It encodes CASSVVPSSYEQYF. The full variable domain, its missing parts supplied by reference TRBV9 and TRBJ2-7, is DSGVTQTPKHLITATGQRVTLRCSPRSGDLSVYWYQQSLDQGLQFLIQYYNGEERAKGNILERFSAQQFPDLHSELNLSSLELGDSALYFCASSVVPSSYEQYFGPGTRLTVT.

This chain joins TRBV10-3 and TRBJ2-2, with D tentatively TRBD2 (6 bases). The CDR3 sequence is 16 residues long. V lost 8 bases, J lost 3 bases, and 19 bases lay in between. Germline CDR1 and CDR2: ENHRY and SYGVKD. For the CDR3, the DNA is TGTGCCATCCGCCCTAGCGCCATAAGGGACACCGGGGAGCTGTTTTTT. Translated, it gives CAIRPSAIRDTGELFF.

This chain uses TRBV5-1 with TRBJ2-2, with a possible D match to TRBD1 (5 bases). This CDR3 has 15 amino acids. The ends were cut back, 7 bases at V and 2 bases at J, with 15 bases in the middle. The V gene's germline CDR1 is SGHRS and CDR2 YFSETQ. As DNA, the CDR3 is TGCGCCAGCGCCACAAGGGGTCCTAACACCGGGGAGCTGTTTTTT. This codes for CASATRGPNTGELFF.

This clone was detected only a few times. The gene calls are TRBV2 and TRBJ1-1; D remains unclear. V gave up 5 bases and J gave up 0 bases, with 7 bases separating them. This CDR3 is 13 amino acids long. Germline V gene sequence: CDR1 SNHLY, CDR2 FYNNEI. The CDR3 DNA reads TGTGCCAGCAGTCTTCAGATGAACACTGAAGCTTTCTTT. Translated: CASSLQMNTEAFF.

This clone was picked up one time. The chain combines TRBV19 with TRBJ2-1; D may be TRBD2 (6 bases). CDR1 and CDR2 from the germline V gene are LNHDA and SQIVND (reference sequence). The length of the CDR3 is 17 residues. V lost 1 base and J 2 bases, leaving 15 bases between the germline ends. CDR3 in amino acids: CASSIVRGGFTYNEQFF. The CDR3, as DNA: TGTGCCAGTAGTATAGTTCGTGGGGGGTTTACCTACAATGAGCAGTTCTTC.

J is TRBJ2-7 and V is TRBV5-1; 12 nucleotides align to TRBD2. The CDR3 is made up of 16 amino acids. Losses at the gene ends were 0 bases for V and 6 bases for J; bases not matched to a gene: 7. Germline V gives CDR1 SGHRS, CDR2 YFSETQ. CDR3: CASSLEASGRAIEQYF. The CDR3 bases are TGCGCCAGCAGCTTGGAGGCTAGCGGGAGGGCGATCGAGCAGTACTTC.

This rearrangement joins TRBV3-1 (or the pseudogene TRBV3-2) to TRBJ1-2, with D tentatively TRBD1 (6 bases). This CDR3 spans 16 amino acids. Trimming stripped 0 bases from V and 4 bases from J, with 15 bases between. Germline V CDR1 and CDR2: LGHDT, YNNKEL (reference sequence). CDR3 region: CASSQELGGTFYGYTF. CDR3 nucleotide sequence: TGTGCCAGCAGCCAAGAATTAGGGGGTACATTCTATGGCTACACCTTC.

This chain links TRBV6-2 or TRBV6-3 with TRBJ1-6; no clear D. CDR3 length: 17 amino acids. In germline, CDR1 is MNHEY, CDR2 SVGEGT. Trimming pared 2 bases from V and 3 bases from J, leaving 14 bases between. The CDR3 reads CASSYPRGQIYNSPLHF. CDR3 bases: TGTGCCAGCAGTTACCCACGCGGGCAGATCTATAATTCACCCCTCCACTTT.

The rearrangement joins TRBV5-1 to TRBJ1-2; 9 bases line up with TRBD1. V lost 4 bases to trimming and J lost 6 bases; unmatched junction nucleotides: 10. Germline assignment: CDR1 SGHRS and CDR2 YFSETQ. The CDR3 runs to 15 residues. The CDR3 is CASSLTGTGTHGYTF. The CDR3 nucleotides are TGCGCCAGCAGCCTAACCGGGACAGGGACCCATGGCTACACCTTC.

CDR3 region: CASSDLAGGLYEQFF. Written as DNA, the CDR3 is TGCGCCAGCAGTGATTTAGCGGGAGGACTATATGAGCAGTTCTTC. This rearrangement joins TRBV10-2 to TRBJ2-1; 10 bases line up with TRBD2. The CDR3 extends over 15 amino acids. The ends lost 3 bases at V and 8 bases at J; junction bases unmatched: 7. The germline gives CDR1 WSHSY, CDR2 SAAADI.

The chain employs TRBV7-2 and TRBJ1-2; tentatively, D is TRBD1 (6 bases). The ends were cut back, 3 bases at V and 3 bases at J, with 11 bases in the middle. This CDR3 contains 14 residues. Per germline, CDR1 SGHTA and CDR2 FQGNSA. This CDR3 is CASSLGAGDYGYTF. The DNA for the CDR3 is TGTGCCAGCAGCTTGGGGGCAGGGGACTATGGCTACACCTTC.

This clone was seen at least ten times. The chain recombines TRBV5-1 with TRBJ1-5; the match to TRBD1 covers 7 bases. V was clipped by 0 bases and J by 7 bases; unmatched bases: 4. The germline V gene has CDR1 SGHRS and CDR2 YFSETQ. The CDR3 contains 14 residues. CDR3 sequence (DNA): TGCGCCAGCAGCTTGGAAGCAGGGGGGCAGCCCCAGCATTTT. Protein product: CASSLEAGGQPQHF.

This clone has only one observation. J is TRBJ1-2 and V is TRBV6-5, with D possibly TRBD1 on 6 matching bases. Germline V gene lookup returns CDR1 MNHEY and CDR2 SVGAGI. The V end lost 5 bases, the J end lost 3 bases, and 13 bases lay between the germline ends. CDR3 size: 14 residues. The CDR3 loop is CASSIQGGYYGYTF. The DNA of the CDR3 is TGTGCCAGCAGTATACAGGGAGGGTACTATGGCTACACCTTC.

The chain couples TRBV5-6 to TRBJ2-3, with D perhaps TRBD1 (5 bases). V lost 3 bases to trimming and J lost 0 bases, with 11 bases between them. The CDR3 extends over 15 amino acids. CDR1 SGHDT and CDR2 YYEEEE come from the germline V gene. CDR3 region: CASSSQGSSTDTQYF. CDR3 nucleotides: TGTGCCAGCAGCTCGCAGGGCTCTAGCACAGATACGCAGTATTTT.

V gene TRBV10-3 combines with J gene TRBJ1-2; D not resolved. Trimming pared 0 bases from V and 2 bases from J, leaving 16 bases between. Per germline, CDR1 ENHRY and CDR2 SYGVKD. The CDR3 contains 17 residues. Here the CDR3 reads CAISESVLQRTNYGYTF. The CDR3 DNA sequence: TGTGCCATCAGTGAGTCGGTATTACAGCGGACCAACTATGGCTACACCTTC.

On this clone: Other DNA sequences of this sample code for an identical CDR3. Here the CDR3 reads CASSQGTSGSYEQYF. Here the CDR3 DNA reads TGTGCCAGCAGCCAAGGGACTAGCGGCTCCTACGAGCAGTACTTC. The gene calls are TRBV3-1 (or the pseudogene TRBV3-2) and TRBJ2-7, with 10 bases matching TRBD2. The trim removed 1 base at V and 0 bases at J, leaving 0 bases unmatched. The CDR3 covers 15 residues. The germline V gene has CDR1 LGHDT and CDR2 YNNKEL (reference sequence).

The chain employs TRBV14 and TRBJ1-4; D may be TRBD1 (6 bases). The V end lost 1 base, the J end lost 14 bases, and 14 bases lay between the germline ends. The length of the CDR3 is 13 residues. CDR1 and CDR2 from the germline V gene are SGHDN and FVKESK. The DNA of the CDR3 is TGTGCCAGCAGCCAAGCTTGGGGGGGGCACCTGTTTTTT. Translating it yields CASSQAWGGHLFF.

In DNA, the CDR3 is TGTGCCAGCAGCTTGGGCGGGACCACAGATACGCAGTATTTT. It encodes CASSLGGTTDTQYF. This chain links TRBV7-3 with TRBJ2-3; possible D gene TRBD2, 6 bases. CDR3 length equals 14 residues. Trimming stripped 3 bases from V and 2 bases from J, with 9 bases between. Germline CDR1 and CDR2: SGHTA and FQGTGA.

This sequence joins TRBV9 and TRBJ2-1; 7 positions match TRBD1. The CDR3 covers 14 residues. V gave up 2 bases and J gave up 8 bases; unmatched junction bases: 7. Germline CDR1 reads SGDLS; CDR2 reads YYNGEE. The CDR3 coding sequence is TGTGCCAGCAGCGTGACAGGGTTCGGGGATGAGCAGTTCTTC. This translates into CASSVTGFGDEQFF. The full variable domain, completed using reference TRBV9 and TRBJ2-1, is DSGVTQTPKHLITATGQRVTLRCSPRSGDLSVYWYQQSLDQGLQFLIQYYNGEERAKGNILERFSAQQFPDLHSELNLSSLELGDSALYFCASSVTGFGDEQFFGPGTRLTVL.

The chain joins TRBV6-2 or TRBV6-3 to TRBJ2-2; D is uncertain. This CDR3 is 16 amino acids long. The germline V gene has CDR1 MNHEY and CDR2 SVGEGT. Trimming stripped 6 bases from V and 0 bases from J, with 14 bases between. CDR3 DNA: TGTGCCAGCAGCTCCGAGGAACCGACGAACACCGGGGAGCTGTTTTTT. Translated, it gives CASSSEEPTNTGELFF.

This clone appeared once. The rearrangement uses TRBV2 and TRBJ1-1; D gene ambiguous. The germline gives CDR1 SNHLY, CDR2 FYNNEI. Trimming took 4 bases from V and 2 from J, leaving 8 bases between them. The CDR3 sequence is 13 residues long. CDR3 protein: CASSVAGNTEAFF. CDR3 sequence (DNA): TGTGCCAGCAGTGTAGCCGGTAACACTGAAGCTTTCTTT.